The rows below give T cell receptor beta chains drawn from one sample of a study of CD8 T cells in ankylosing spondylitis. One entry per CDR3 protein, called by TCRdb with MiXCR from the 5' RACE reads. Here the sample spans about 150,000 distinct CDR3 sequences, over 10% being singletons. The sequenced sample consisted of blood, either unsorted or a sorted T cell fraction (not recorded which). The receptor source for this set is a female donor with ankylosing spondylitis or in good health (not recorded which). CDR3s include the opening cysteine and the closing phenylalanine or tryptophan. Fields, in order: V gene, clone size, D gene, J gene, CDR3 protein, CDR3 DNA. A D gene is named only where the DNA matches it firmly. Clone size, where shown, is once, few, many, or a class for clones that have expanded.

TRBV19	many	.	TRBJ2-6	CASSIPGSGANVLTF	TGTGCCAGTAGTATACCTGGTTCTGGGGCCAACGTCCTGACTTTC
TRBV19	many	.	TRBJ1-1	CASRFAILGPEAFF	TGTGCCAGTAGATTCGCCATTCTGGGGCCTGAAGCTTTCTTT
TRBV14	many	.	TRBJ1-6	CASSPLAGYNSPLHF	TGTGCCAGCAGCCCCCTTGCGGGGTATAATTCACCCCTCCACTTT
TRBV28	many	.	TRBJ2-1	CASSESSYNEQFF	TGTGCCAGCAGTGAGAGCTCCTACAATGAGCAGTTCTTC
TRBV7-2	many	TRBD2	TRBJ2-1	CASSKRTSGGGEQFF	TGTGCCAGCAGCAAAAGGACTAGCGGAGGTGGTGAGCAGTTCTTC
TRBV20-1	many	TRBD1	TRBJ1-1	CSARATGTGFAFF	TGCAGTGCTAGAGCAACCGGGACAGGGTTCGCTTTCTTT
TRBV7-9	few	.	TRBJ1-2	CASSSGDGYPF	TGTGCCAGCAGCTCCGGGGATGGCTACCCCTTC
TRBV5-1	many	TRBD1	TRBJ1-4	CASSSTGQGVEKLFF	TGCGCCAGCAGCTCGACGGGACAGGGGGTTGAAAAACTGTTTTTT
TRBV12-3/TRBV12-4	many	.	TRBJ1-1	CASSLRAMNTEAFF	TGTGCCAGCAGTTTAAGGGCTATGAACACTGAAGCTTTCTTT
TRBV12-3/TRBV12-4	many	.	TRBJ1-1	CASSLPPSERAFF	TGTGCCAGCAGTTTGCCCCCCTCAGAGAGAGCTTTCTTT
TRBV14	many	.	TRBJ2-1	CASSQPGGPLYNEQFF	TGTGCCAGCAGCCAACCTGGCGGGCCCTTGTACAATGAGCAGTTCTTC
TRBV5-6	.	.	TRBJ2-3	CASSFSQADTDTQYF	TGTGCCAGCAGCTTTAGTCAGGCCGACACAGATACGCAGTATTTT
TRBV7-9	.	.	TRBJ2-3	CASSQTAGSDTQYF	TGTGCCAGCAGTCAAACCGCCGGTTCAGATACGCAGTATTTT
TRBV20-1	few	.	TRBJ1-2	CSARDGYGYGYTF	TGCAGTGCTAGAGATGGGTATGGCTATGGCTACACCTTC
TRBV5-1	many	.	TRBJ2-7	CASRATVTYEQYF	TGCGCCAGCAGGGCTACAGTGACCTACGAGCAGTACTTC
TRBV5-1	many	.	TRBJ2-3	CASSWRDSSTDTQYF	TGCGCCAGCAGTTGGAGGGACAGTAGCACAGATACGCAGTATTTT
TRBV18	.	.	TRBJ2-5	CASSSDVQETQYF	TGTGCCAGCTCATCGGACGTCCAAGAGACCCAGTACTTC
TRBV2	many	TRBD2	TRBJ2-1	CASSLSGGVVGEQFF	TGTGCCAGCAGCCTTAGCGGGGGAGTGGTTGGTGAGCAGTTCTTC
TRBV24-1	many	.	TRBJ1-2	CATSDPNWGYGYTF	TGTGCCACCAGTGATCCAAACTGGGGGTATGGCTACACCTTC
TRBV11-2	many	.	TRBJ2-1	CASSPRGGNNEQFF	TGTGCCAGCAGCCCAAGGGGGGGCAACAATGAGCAGTTCTTC
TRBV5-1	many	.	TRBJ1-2	CASSLAGSYTF	TGCGCCAGCAGCTTGGCCGGGAGCTACACCTTC